This T cell receptor (beta chain) was sequenced in a study of CD8 T cells in Susac syndrome. The CDR3 is 14 amino acids. Trimming pared 9 bases from V and 4 bases from J, leaving 18 bases between. Germline values: CDR1 SNHLY, CDR2 FYNNEI. An input of about 0.5 to 1 ug of RNA was subjected to reverse transcription using random hexamers. One entry per CDR3 protein results from TCRdb running MiXCR on the immunoSEQ multiplex PCR reads. The sample holds 150,000 to 200,000 distinct CDR3 sequences, around 94% seen once. CD8+ and CD4+ T cells circulating in blood were sequenced for TCR beta. The rearrangement links TRBV2 to TRBJ1-2, with a possible D match to TRBD1 (5 bases). The sample was CD4+ T cells from PBMCs. The receptor comes from a human donor with multiple sclerosis. The DNA of the CDR3 is TGTGCCAGGTTGCTGGGGACCACGGGCTATGGCTACACCTTC. Its protein product is CARLLGTTGYGYTF.